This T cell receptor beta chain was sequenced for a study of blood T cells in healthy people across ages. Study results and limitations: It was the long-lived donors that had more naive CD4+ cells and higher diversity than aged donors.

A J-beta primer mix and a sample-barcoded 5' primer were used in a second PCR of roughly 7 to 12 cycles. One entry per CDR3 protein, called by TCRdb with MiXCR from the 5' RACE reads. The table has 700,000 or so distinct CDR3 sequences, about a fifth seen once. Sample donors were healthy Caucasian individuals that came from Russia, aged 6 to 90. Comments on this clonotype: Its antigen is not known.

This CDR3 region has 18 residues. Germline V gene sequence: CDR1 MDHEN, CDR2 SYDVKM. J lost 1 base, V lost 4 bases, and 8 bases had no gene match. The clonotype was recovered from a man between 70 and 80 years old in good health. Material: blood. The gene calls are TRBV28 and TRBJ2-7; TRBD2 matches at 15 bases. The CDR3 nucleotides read TGTGCCAGCAGTTCTCCCTTAGGACTAGCGGGGGGGTCCTACGAGCAGTACTTC. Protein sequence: CASSSPLGLAGGSYEQYF.